These T cell receptor beta chains were read from a single sample in a study of blood T cell repertoires in COVID-19. Clones were read by immunoSEQ multiplex PCR, and TCRdb kept only the in-frame ones, dropping some. The sample carries hundreds of thousands of clones, about 85% recorded once. Sequencing input: PBMCs or T cells enriched from blood (not recorded which). The source of these receptors is a man between 35 and 55 years old who had recovered from COVID-19. The CDR3 runs from the conserved cysteine through the conserved F or W. The order of the fields is clone size, D gene, J gene, V gene, CDR3 DNA, CDR3 protein. The D gene is left open where the match is weak. A row's size may be missing; if present it is once, few, many or a size class.

once | TRBD1 | TRBJ1-5 | TRBV6-5 | TGTGCCAGCAGTATCGGACAGGGGTCTTTTCAGCCCCAGCATTTT | CASSIGQGSFQPQHF
NA | TRBD1 | TRBJ2-7 | TRBV4-1 | TGCGCCAGCAGCCTGTCTCCTTGGACAGGGGACGAGCAGTACTTC | CASSLSPWTGDEQYF
NA | TRBD2 | TRBJ2-3 | TRBV4-2 | TGTGCCAGCAGCCACCCAAGATTAGCGGGAGAGGGTACGCAGTATTTT | CASSHPRLAGEGTQYF
NA | NA | TRBJ1-4 | TRBV27 | TGTGCCAGCAGCCTCCAGGCCTTCACTAATGAAAAACTGTTTTTT | CASSLQAFTNEKLFF
NA | NA | TRBJ2-3 | TRBV25-1 | TGTGCCAGCAGTGAATATAAAGGGGGGGGAATCACAGATACGCAGTATTTT | CASSEYKGGGITDTQYF
NA | NA | TRBJ1-4 | TRBV19 | TGTGCCAGTAGTATTGGGGGCAGGGCTAATGAAAAACTGTTTTTT | CASSIGGRANEKLFF
NA | NA | TRBJ1-1 | TRBV13 | TGTGCCAGCAGCTTAGGCCAAGTGGCCGCTTTCTTT | CASSLGQVAAFF
NA | TRBD2 | TRBJ2-7 | TRBV25-1 | TGTGCCAGCAGCCAAGTAGCGGGAGGCGAGCAGTACTTC | CASSQVAGGEQYF
NA | TRBD1 | TRBJ1-2 | TRBV3-1/TRBV3-2 | TGTGCCAGCAGCCGCAAGGGGACAGCTTATCTGAACAACTATGGCTACACCTTC | CASSRKGTAYLNNYGYTF
NA | TRBD2 | TRBJ2-7 | TRBV7-9 | TGTGCCAGCAGCTTGAGCGGGAGGACCTACGAGCAGTACTTC | CASSLSGRTYEQYF
NA | TRBD2 | TRBJ2-7 | TRBV11-1 | TGTGCCAGCAGCCCCATCGGGGGGAGGAACGAGCAGTACTTC | CASSPIGGRNEQYF
few | NA | TRBJ1-5 | TRBV19 | TGTGCCAGTAGTAGTCTAAGCAATCAGCCCCAGCATTTT | CASSSLSNQPQHF
NA | TRBD1 | TRBJ2-1 | TRBV29-1 | TGCAGCGTCAGGACAGGGGGAAGGAATGAGCAGTTCTTC | CSVRTGGRNEQFF
NA | NA | TRBJ2-7 | TRBV28 | TGTGCCAGCAGTTTCACACAGACCTACGAGCAGTACTTC | CASSFTQTYEQYF
once | TRBD1 | TRBJ1-2 | TRBV10-3 | TGTGCCATCAGTGTTACAGGGGGCCAAGGTAATGGCTACACCTTC | CAISVTGGQGNGYTF
NA | TRBD2 | TRBJ2-1 | TRBV6-2/TRBV6-3 | TGTGCCAGCAGTTACGGGGGGAGAGGGCGGGAGATCCCGTTCTTC | CASSYGGRGREIPFF
NA | TRBD2 | TRBJ2-7 | TRBV3-1/TRBV3-2 | TGTGCCAGCAGCCAAGACCTTTATGGGACTACCACCTACGAGCAGTACTTC | CASSQDLYGTTTYEQYF
NA | TRBD2 | TRBJ2-5 | TRBV19 | TGTGCCAGTAGCTTACTAGCGGGAGAGACCCAGTACTTC | CASSLLAGETQYF
NA | NA | TRBJ2-2 | TRBV7-2 | TGTGCCAGCAGCGCCTTAGGTGGGCGCGCGCTGTTTTTT | CASSALGGRALFF
NA | NA | TRBJ1-5 | TRBV27 | TGTGCCAGCAGTTTAAACAGGGCTCAGCCCCAGCATTTT | CASSLNRAQPQHF
NA | NA | TRBJ2-1 | TRBV10-3 | TGTGCCGTCGGGGGGCCTAATGAGCAGTTCTTC | CAVGGPNEQFF
NA | TRBD1 | TRBJ1-2 | TRBV5-1 | TGCGCCAGCAGCCAGGGACAGATCTATGGCTACACCTTC | CASSQGQIYGYTF
NA | NA | TRBJ2-3 | TRBV4-3 | TGCGCCAGCAGACGGGAAGGTTCCCCCGCAGATACGCAGTATTTT | CASRREGSPADTQYF
NA | NA | TRBJ1-6 | TRBV30 | TGTGCCTGGAGTGTCCAATTTAGTTCCCTCCACTTT | CAWSVQFSSLHF
NA | NA | TRBJ2-3 | TRBV7-9 | TGTGCCAGCGGCCCGTGGGGCTTCACAGATACGCAGTATTTT | CASGPWGFTDTQYF
NA | TRBD2 | TRBJ2-3 | TRBV5-1 | TGCGCCAGCAGCCCCCGGACTAGCGGGACCACAGATACGCAGTATTTT | CASSPRTSGTTDTQYF
NA | NA | TRBJ1-5 | TRBV10-3 | TGTGCCATCAGTGAGTCACAAGGACATCATAATCAGCCCCAGCATTTT | CAISESQGHHNQPQHF
NA | TRBD1 | TRBJ1-5 | TRBV29-1 | TGCAGCGTTTCGGACAGGTTTAATCAGCCCCAGCATTTT | CSVSDRFNQPQHF
NA | TRBD2 | TRBJ2-2 | TRBV3-1/TRBV3-2 | TGTGCCAGCCGCCGACCGGGGGGACTAGCGGGAGGGGTCCTGAACACCGGGGAGCTGTTTTTT | CASRRPGGLAGGVLNTGELFF
NA | NA | TRBJ1-1 | TRBV18 | TGTGCCAGCTCATCCCGGACAATGAACACTGAAGCTTTCTTT | CASSSRTMNTEAFF
NA | TRBD1 | TRBJ1-2 | TRBV2 | TGTGCCAGCCGGGACAGGGGGGTGTCGAACTATGGCTACACCTTC | CASRDRGVSNYGYTF
NA | TRBD2 | TRBJ2-7 | TRBV6-5 | TGTGCCAGCAGCTTTGGGACTAGCGGGAAGGAGCAGTACTTC | CASSFGTSGKEQYF
NA | NA | TRBJ2-7 | TRBV5-1 | TGCGCCAGCAGCCTTTCGGTGACGGGACACTACGAGCAGTACTTC | CASSLSVTGHYEQYF
NA | NA | TRBJ2-5 | TRBV6-4 | TGTGCCAGCAGTGACCACAGGGCCCAAGAGACCCAGTACTTC | CASSDHRAQETQYF
NA | TRBD1 | TRBJ1-2 | TRBV6-5 | TGTGCCAGCAGTACGGGACAGGGTAGCGGCTACACCTTC | CASSTGQGSGYTF
NA | NA | TRBJ1-2 | TRBV7-9 | TGTGCCAGCAGCACCAGCGGACAGACGAACTATGGCTACACCTTC | CASSTSGQTNYGYTF
NA | TRBD2 | TRBJ2-1 | TRBV12-5 | TGTGCTAGTGGTCTCCTACTAGCGGGGGCCGAACCCTACAATGAGCAGTTCTTC | CASGLLLAGAEPYNEQFF